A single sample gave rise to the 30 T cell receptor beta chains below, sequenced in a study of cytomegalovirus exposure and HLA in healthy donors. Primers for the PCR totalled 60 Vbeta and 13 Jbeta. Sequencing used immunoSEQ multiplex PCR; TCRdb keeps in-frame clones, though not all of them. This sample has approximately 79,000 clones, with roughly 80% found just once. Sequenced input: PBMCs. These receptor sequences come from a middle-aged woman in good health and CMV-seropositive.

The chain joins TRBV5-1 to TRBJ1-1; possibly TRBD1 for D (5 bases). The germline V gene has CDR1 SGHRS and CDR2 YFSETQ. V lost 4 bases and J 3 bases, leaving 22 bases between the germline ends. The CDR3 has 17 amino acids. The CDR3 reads CASSPQDNTVIYTEAFF. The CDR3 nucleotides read TGCGCCAGCAGCCCACAGGACAACACGGTAATCTACACTGAAGCTTTCTTT.

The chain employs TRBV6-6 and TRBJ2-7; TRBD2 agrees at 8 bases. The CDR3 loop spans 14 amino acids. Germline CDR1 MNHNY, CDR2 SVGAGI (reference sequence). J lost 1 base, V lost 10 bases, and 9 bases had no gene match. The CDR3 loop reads CATRGVAGSYEQYF. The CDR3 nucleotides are TGTGCCACCCGAGGAGTAGCGGGGTCCTACGAGCAGTACTTC.

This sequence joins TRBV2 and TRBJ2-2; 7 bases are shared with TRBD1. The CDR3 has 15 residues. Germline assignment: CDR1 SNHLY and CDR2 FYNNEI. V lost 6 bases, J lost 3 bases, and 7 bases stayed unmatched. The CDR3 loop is CASSRGQADTGELFF. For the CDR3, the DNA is TGTGCCAGCAGCAGAGGACAGGCGGACACCGGGGAGCTGTTTTTT.

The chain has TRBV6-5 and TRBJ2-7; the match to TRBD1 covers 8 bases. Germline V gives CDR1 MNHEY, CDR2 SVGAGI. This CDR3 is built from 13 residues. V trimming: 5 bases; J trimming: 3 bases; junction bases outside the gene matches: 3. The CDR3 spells CASSDRGLYEQYF. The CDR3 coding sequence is TGTGCCAGCAGTGACAGGGGCCTCTACGAGCAGTACTTC.

CDR3 in amino acids: CASSAVRAANSPLHF. CDR3 in DNA: TGTGCCAGCAGTGCCGTCAGGGCTGCAAATTCACCCCTCCACTTT. The chain has TRBV2 and TRBJ1-6; D is possibly TRBD1 (5 bases). The V end lost 4 bases, the J end lost 7 bases, and 14 bases lay between the germline ends. Germline assignment: CDR1 SNHLY and CDR2 FYNNEI. The CDR3 runs to 15 residues.

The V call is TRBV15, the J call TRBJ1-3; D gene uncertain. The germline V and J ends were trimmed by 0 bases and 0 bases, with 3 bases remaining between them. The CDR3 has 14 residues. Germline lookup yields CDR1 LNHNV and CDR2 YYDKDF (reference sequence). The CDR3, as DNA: TGTGCCACCAGCAGAGACTACTCTGGAAACACCATATATTTT. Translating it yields CATSRDYSGNTIYF.

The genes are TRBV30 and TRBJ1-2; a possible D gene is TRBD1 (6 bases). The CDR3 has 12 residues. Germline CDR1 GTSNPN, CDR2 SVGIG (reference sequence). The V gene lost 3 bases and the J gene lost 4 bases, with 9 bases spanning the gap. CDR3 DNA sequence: TGTGCCTGGAGAGGACAGAGCTATGGCTACACCTTC. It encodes CAWRGQSYGYTF.

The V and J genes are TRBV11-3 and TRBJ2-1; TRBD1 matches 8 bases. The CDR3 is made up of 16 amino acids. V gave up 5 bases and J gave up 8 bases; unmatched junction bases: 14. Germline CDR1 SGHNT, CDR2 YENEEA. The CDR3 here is CASSNNGQGQFDEQFF. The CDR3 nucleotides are TGTGCCAGCAGCAACAATGGACAGGGCCAGTTCGATGAGCAGTTCTTC.

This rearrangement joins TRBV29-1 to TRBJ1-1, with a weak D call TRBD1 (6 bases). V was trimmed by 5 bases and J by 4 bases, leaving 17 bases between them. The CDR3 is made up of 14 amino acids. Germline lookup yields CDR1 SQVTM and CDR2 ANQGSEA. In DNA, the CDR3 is TGCAGCGTTATCTTGGTTGACAGGTTCACTGAAGCTTTCTTT. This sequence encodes CSVILVDRFTEAFF.

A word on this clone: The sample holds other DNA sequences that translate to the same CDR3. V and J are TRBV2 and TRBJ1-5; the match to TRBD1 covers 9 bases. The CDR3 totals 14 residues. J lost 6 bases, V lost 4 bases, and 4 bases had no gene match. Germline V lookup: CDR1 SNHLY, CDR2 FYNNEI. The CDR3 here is CASSGDRVGQPQHF. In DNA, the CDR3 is TGTGCCAGCAGTGGGGACAGGGTTGGTCAGCCCCAGCATTTT.

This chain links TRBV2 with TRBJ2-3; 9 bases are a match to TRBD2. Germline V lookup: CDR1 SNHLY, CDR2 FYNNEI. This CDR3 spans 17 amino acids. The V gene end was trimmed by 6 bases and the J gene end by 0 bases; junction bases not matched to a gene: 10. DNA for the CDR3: TGTGCCAGCAGCCCCCTCTCCGGGACTAGCAGCACAGATACGCAGTATTTT. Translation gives CASSPLSGTSSTDTQYF.

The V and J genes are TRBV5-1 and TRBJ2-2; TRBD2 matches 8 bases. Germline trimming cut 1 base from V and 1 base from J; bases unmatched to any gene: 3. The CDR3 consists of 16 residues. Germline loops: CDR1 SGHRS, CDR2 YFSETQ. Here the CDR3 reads CASSLRLAGNTGELFF. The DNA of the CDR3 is TGCGCCAGCAGCTTGCGGCTAGCGGGGAACACCGGGGAGCTGTTTTTT.

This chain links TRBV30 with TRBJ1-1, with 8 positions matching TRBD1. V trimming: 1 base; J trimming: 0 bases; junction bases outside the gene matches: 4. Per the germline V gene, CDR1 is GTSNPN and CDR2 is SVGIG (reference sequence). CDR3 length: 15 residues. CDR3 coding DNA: TGTGCCTGGAGTGGAAGACAGGGGATGAACACTGAAGCTTTCTTT. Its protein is CAWSGRQGMNTEAFF.

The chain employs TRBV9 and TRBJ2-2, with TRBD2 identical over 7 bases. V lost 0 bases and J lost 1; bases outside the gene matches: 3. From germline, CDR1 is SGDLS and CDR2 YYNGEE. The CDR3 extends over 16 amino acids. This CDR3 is CASSVDSGWNTGELFF. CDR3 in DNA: TGTGCCAGCAGCGTAGATAGCGGGTGGAACACCGGGGAGCTGTTTTTT. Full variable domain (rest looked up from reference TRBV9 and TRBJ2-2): DSGVTQTPKHLITATGQRVTLRCSPRSGDLSVYWYQQSLDQGLQFLIQYYNGEERAKGNILERFSAQQFPDLHSELNLSSLELGDSALYFCASSVDSGWNTGELFFGEGSRLTVL.

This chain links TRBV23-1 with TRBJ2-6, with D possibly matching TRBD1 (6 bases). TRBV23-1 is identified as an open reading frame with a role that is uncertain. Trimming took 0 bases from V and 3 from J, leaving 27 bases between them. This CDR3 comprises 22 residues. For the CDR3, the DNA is TGCGCCAGCAGTCAATCGCATGAGGCAGGGGATTCCCCCACTTGTGGGGCCAACGTCCTGACTTTC. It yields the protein CASSQSHEAGDSPTCGANVLTF.

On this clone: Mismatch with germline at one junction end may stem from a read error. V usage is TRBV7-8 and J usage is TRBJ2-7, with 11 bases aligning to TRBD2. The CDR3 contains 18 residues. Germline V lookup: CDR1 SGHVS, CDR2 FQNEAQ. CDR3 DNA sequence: TGTGCCAGCAGCCTAGCGAGTAGCCTACTAGCGGGAGTGGGCGAGCAGTACTTC. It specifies CASSLASSLLAGVGEQYF.

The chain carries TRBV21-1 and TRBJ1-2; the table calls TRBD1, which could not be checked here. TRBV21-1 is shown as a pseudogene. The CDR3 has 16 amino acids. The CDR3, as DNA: TGTGCCAGCAGTACGGGACAGGGGGCTCCGGTTGATGGCTACACCTTC. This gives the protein CASSTGQGAPVDGYTF.

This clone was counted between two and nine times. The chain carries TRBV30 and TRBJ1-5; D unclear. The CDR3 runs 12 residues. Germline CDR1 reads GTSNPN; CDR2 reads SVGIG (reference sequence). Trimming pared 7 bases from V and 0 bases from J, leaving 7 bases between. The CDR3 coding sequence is TGTGCCTTCAGAAATAGCAATCAGCCCCAGCATTTT. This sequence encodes CAFRNSNQPQHF. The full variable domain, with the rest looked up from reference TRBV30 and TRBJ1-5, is SQTIHQWPATLVQPVGSPLSLECTVEGTSNPNLYWYRQAAGRGLQLLFYSVGIGQISSEVPQNLSASRPQDRQFILSSKKLLLSDSGFYLCAFRNSNQPQHFGDGTRLSIL.

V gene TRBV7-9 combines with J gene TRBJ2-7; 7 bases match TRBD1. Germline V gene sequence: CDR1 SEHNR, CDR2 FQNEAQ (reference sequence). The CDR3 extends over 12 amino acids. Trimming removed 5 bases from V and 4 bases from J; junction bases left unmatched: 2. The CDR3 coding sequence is TGTGCCAGCAGCCACAGGGGTTACGAGCAGTACTTC. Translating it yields CASSHRGYEQYF.

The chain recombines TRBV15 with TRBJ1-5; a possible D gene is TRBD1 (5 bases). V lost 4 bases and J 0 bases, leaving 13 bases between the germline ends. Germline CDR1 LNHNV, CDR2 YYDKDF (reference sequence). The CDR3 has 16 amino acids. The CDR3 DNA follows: TGTGCCACCAGCATCAAGGGAAGGGGTAGCAATCAGCCCCAGCATTTT. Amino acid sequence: CATSIKGRGSNQPQHF.

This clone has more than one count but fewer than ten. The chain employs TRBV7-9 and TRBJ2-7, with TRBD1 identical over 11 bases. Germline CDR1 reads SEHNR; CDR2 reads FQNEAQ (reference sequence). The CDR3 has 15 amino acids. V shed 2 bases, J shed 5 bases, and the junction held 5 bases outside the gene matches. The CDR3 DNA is TGTGCCAGCAGCTTACAGGGACAGGGGGGCCACGAGCAGTACTTC. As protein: CASSLQGQGGHEQYF. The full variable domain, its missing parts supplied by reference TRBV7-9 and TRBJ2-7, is DTGVSQNPRHKITKRGQNVTFRCDPISEHNRLYWYRQTLGQGPEFLTYFQNEAQLEKSRLLSDRFSAERPKGSFSTLEIQRTEQGDSAMYLCASSLQGQGGHEQYFGPGTRLTVT.

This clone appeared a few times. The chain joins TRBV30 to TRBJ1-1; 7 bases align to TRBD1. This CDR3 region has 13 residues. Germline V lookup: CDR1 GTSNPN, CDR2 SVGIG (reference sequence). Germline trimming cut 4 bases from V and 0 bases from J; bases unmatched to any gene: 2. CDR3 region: CAWTGTVNTEAFF. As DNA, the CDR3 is TGTGCCTGGACCGGGACAGTGAACACTGAAGCTTTCTTT.

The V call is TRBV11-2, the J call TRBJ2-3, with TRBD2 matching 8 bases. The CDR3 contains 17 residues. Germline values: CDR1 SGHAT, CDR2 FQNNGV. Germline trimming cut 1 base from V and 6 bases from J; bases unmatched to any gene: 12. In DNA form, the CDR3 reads TGTGCCAGCAGCTTAGCACGGGGGGGCGAAAGGGTGGATACGCAGTATTTT. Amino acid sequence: CASSLARGGERVDTQYF. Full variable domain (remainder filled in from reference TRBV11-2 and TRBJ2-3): EAGVAQSPRYKIIEKRQSVAFWCNPISGHATLYWYQQILGQGPKLLIQFQNNGVVDDSQLPKDRFSAERLKGVDSTLKIQPAKLEDSAVYLCASSLARGGERVDTQYFGPGTRLTVL.

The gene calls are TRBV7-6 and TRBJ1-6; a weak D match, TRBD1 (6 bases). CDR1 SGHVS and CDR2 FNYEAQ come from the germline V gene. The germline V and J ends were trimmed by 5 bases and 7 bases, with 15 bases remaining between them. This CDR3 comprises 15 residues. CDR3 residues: CASSVGQGGNSPLHF. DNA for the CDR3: TGTGCCAGCAGCGTGGGACAAGGAGGAAATTCACCCCTCCACTTT.

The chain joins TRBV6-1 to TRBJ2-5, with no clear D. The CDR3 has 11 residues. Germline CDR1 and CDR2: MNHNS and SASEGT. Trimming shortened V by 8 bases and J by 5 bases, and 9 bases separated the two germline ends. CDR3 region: CASAQLETQYF. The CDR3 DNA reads TGTGCCAGCGCCCAGTTGGAGACCCAGTACTTC.

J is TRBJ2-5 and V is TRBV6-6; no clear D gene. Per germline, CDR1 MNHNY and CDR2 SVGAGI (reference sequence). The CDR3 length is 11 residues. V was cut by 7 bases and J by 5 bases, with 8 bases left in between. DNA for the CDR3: TGTGCCAGCACCAACGGGGAGACCCAGTACTTC. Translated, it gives CASTNGETQYF.

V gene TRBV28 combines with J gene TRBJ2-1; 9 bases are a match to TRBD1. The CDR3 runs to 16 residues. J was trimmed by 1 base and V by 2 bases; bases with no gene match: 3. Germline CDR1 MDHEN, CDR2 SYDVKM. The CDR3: CASSLMGTGSYNEQFF. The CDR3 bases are TGTGCCAGCAGTTTAATGGGGACAGGGTCCTACAATGAGCAGTTCTTC.

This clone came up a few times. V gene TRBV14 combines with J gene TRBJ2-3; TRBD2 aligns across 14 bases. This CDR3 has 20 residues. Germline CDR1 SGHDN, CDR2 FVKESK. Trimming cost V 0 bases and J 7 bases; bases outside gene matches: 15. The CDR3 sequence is CASSQDWTGLAGAPGNTQYF. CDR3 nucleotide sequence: TGTGCCAGCAGCCAAGATTGGACGGGACTAGCGGGAGCCCCGGGGAATACGCAGTATTTT.

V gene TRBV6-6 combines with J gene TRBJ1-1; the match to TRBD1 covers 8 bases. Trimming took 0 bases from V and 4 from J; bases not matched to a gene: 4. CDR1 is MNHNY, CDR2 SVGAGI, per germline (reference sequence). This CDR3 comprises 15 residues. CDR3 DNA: TGTGCCAGCAGTTACTCGTTGACAGGGGCCACTGAAGCTTTCTTT. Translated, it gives CASSYSLTGATEAFF.

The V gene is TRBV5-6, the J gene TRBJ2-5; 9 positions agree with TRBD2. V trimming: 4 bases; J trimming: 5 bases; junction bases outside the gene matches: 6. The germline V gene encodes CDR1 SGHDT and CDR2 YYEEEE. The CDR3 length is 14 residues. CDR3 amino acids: CASSQGLALETQYF. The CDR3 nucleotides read TGTGCCAGCAGCCAAGGACTAGCGTTGGAGACCCAGTACTTC.